The 32 T cell receptor beta chains presented below share a single source sample, sequenced in a study of identical twins. MiXCR, applied by TCRdb to the 5' RACE reads, yields one record per CDR3 protein. The sample lists 400,000 to 550,000 distinct CDR3 sequences, roughly an eighth occurring once. This sample also appeared in a second study, on yellow fever vaccine responses in identical twins.

What was sequenced was CD4+ T cells sorted from blood. The receptor source for this set is a woman between 18 and 29 years old in good health.

This chain uses TRBV7-2 with TRBJ2-1, with 13 bases matching TRBD2. This CDR3 is built from 17 residues. With 2 bases clipped from V and 1 base from J, the junction kept 2 bases outside the gene matches. Germline V CDR1 and CDR2: SGHTA, FQGNSA. Written as DNA, the CDR3 is TGTGCCAGCAGCTTAAAGGGACTAGCGGGGTCCTACAATGAGCAGTTCTTC. This gives the protein CASSLKGLAGSYNEQFF.

V gene TRBV7-2 combines with J gene TRBJ1-2, with TRBD1 matching over 9 bases. The germline CDR1 and CDR2 sequences are SGHTA and FQGNSA. The V and J ends lost 5 bases and 2 bases, in that order; junction bases with no gene match: 3. This CDR3 has 14 residues. CDR3 protein: CASSRGTGNYGYTF. In nucleotides, the CDR3 is TGTGCCAGCAGCCGCGGGACAGGGAACTATGGCTACACCTTC.

This clonotype was picked up a small number of times. The CDR3 spells CATSRDALLTDTQYF. As DNA, the CDR3 is TGTGCCACCAGCAGAGATGCCCTCCTCACAGATACGCAGTATTTT. J is TRBJ2-3 and V is TRBV15; D unresolved. The CDR3 is made up of 15 amino acids. Trimming cost V 0 bases and J 2 bases, with 9 bases left between them. The V gene's germline CDR1 is LNHNV and CDR2 YYDKDF (reference sequence).

J is TRBJ2-3 and V is TRBV11-2, with TRBD2 matching 9 bases. Trimming took 2 bases from V and 2 from J; bases not matched to a gene: 14. Germline values: CDR1 SGHAT, CDR2 FQNNGV. The CDR3 runs to 19 residues. The CDR3: CASSLSLRASGDSTDTQYF. DNA of the CDR3: TGTGCCAGCAGCTTATCCCTCCGGGCTAGCGGGGATTCCACAGATACGCAGTATTTT.

The V call is TRBV10-3, the J call TRBJ2-5; 9 bases agree with TRBD1. The CDR3 extends over 13 amino acids. Germline CDR1 is ENHRY and CDR2 is SYGVKD. The V and J ends lost 10 bases and 4 bases, in that order; junction bases with no gene match: 7. The CDR3 coding sequence is TGTGCCACCACACAGGGGGCAGGAGAGACCCAGTACTTC. Its translation: CATTQGAGETQYF.

This clonotype was counted a few times. This chain links TRBV7-9 with TRBJ2-3; D possibly corresponds to TRBD2 (6 bases). The germline V gene encodes CDR1 SEHNR and CDR2 FQNEAQ (reference sequence). The V end lost 2 bases, the J end lost 3 bases, and 15 bases lay between the germline ends. This CDR3 has 16 residues. The CDR3 nucleotides are TGTGCCAGCAGCTTAAGGTTGCCTAGCGAAACAGATACGCAGTATTTT. Translated: CASSLRLPSETDTQYF.

V usage is TRBV7-6 and J usage is TRBJ2-5; D may be TRBD1 or TRBD2 (6 bases each). CDR1 SGHVS and CDR2 FNYEAQ come from the germline V gene. With 1 base removed from V and 4 bases from J, the gap between germline ends came to 16 bases. This CDR3 has 16 amino acids. CDR3 sequence reads: CASSLEGWGARETQYF. The CDR3 nucleotides are TGTGCCAGCAGCTTAGAGGGCTGGGGGGCCCGAGAGACCCAGTACTTC.

The chain recombines TRBV4-1 with TRBJ1-2; D is ambiguous. Trimming pared 0 bases from V and 5 bases from J, leaving 7 bases between. Germline CDR1 MGHRA, CDR2 YSYEKL. CDR3 length: 13 amino acids. CDR3 in amino acids: CASSQDGVYGYTF. CDR3 DNA: TGCGCCAGCAGCCAAGATGGGGTGTATGGCTACACCTTC.

This clonotype was recorded once. The rearrangement uses TRBV5-6 and TRBJ2-5, with TRBD1 identical over 8 bases. This CDR3 region has 16 residues. The V gene's germline CDR1 is SGHDT and CDR2 YYEEEE. V dropped 0 bases and J dropped 4; count of bases not matched to a gene: 8. Here the CDR3 reads CASSLGGVTGAETQYF. The CDR3 DNA follows: TGTGCCAGCAGCTTGGGGGGGGTGACAGGGGCAGAGACCCAGTACTTC.

The chain joins TRBV7-2 to TRBJ2-5; D not certain. From germline, CDR1 is SGHTA and CDR2 FQGNSA. CDR3 size: 13 residues. V gave up 5 bases and J gave up 10 bases, with 17 bases separating them. The CDR3 nucleotides read TGTGCCAGCAGCCTAAATTTTATGGGAAGCCAGTACTTC. Amino acids: CASSLNFMGSQYF.

This clonotype was counted between two and nine times. The J gene is TRBJ1-1, the V gene TRBV25-1; no definite D call. Germline loops: CDR1 MGHDK, CDR2 SYGVNS. V was trimmed by 2 bases and J by 7 bases, leaving 11 bases between them. There are 13 residues in the CDR3. The CDR3 nucleotides read TGTGCCAGCAGTGAACCTTTGGTTAATGAAGCTTTCTTT. This translates into CASSEPLVNEAFF.

This clonotype showed up just a few times. The rearrangement uses TRBV5-5 and TRBJ2-4; the D gene is possibly TRBD2 (5 bases). This CDR3 spans 14 amino acids. The germline V gene has CDR1 SGHKS and CDR2 YYEKEE (reference sequence). V lost 0 bases, J lost 7 bases, and 11 bases lay in between. CDR3 residues: CASSLGSPGNIQYF. CDR3 DNA: TGTGCCAGCAGCTTGGGCAGCCCGGGGAACATTCAGTACTTC.

This clonotype was counted at least ten times. Here the CDR3 reads CASSQAGTDTQYF. The CDR3 DNA sequence: TGTGCCAGCAGCCAAGCAGGTACAGATACGCAGTATTTT. This sequence joins TRBV4-2 and TRBJ2-3; D not resolved. The CDR3 is 13 residues long. V was cut by 1 base and J by 3 bases, with 5 bases left in between. Germline values: CDR1 LGHNA, CDR2 YNFKEQ.

This clonotype was counted a few times. The rearrangement joins TRBV11-2 to TRBJ2-3, with 10 bases aligning to TRBD2. The CDR3 loop spans 19 amino acids. Germline lookup yields CDR1 SGHAT and CDR2 FQNNGV. The ends lost 5 bases at V and 0 bases at J; junction bases unmatched: 14. This CDR3 is CASSPGVLAGATSTDTQYF. CDR3 sequence (DNA): TGTGCCAGCAGCCCCGGGGTTCTAGCGGGGGCCACTAGCACAGATACGCAGTATTTT.

The table lists this clonotype with a few counts. V usage is TRBV7-2 and J usage is TRBJ2-1; D not resolved. Germline V gene lookup returns CDR1 SGHTA and CDR2 FQGNSA. The CDR3 runs to 12 residues. The V and J ends lost 6 bases and 10 bases respectively, with 13 bases between them. CDR3 in amino acids: CASSPGVGEQFF. CDR3 coding DNA: TGTGCCAGCAGTCCTGGGGTTGGAGAGCAGTTCTTC.

Only a few counts were recorded for this clonotype. The genes are TRBV9 and TRBJ2-3; D possibly corresponds to TRBD2 (5 bases). This CDR3 comprises 16 residues. The germline gives CDR1 SGDLS, CDR2 YYNGEE. V lost 3 bases and J 1 base, leaving 15 bases between the germline ends. The CDR3 here is CASSDYRTGGTDTQYF. The CDR3, as DNA: TGTGCCAGCAGCGACTACCGGACCGGGGGCACAGATACGCAGTATTTT.

The V gene is TRBV6-2 or TRBV6-3, the J gene TRBJ2-1; D possibly corresponds to TRBD1 (6 bases). The V end was cut by 7 bases, the J end by 2 bases, with 12 bases between. Per the germline V gene, CDR1 is MNHEY and CDR2 is SVGEGT. The CDR3 is 14 amino acids. CDR3 protein: CASITGTPYNEQFF. The CDR3 DNA is TGTGCCAGCATTACCGGGACACCCTACAATGAGCAGTTCTTC.

This clonotype came up a few times. The chain couples TRBV27 to TRBJ2-2; 8 bases align to TRBD1. This CDR3 has 19 amino acids. The trim removed 6 bases at V and 3 bases at J, leaving 18 bases unmatched. Germline CDR1 is MNHEY and CDR2 is SMNVEV (reference sequence). This CDR3 is CASSFLSLTGASYTGELFF. The DNA for the CDR3 is TGTGCCAGCAGCTTTTTAAGTCTGACAGGGGCGAGTTACACCGGGGAGCTGTTTTTT.

At least ten counts were recorded for this clonotype. The chain links TRBV6-2 or TRBV6-3 to TRBJ2-1, with D possibly matching TRBD2 (5 bases). The germline V and J ends were trimmed by 1 base and 7 bases, with 14 bases remaining between them. The CDR3 runs 15 residues. Germline CDR1 and CDR2: MNHEY and SVGEGT. CDR3 coding DNA: TGTGCCAGCAGTTACTTAAAGGACTCGGGGAATGAGCAGTTCTTC. The encoded protein is CASSYLKDSGNEQFF.

V and J are TRBV6-1 and TRBJ2-3, with 16 positions matching TRBD2. From germline, CDR1 is MNHNS and CDR2 SASEGT. This CDR3 is built from 19 residues. J lost 0 bases, V lost 5 bases, and 8 bases had no gene match. In nucleotides, the CDR3 is TGTGCCAGCAGTCGGGGGACTAGCGGGAGGGGCTCTAGCACAGATACGCAGTATTTT. Amino acids: CASSRGTSGRGSSTDTQYF.

The CDR3 region has the DNA TGTGCCAGCGCCCTCAAGGGACAGGGAGGCGAGCAGTACTTC. The encoded protein is CASALKGQGGEQYF. This chain links TRBV7-9 with TRBJ2-7; TRBD1 matches at 9 bases. In germline, CDR1 is SEHNR, CDR2 FQNEAQ (reference sequence). V lost 8 bases to trimming and J lost 6 bases; unmatched junction nucleotides: 11. The CDR3 spans 14 residues.

This clonotype was recorded a few times. This sequence joins TRBV21-1 and TRBJ2-3; the table calls TRBD1, which could not be checked here. TRBV21-1 is a documented pseudogene. The CDR3 is 20 residues long. CDR3 sequence: CASSVERWRGSPPSTDTQYF. The CDR3, as DNA: TGTGCCAGCAGCGTCGAGCGGTGGCGGGGCTCACCCCCTAGCACAGATACGCAGTATTTT.

This clonotype has only a few counts. J is TRBJ2-2 and V is TRBV15, with 8 bases identical to TRBD2. Germline V CDR1 and CDR2: LNHNV, YYDKDF (reference sequence). The ends lost 0 bases at V and 5 bases at J; junction bases unmatched: 8. This CDR3 is built from 17 residues. The CDR3 DNA reads as TGTGCCACCAGCAGAGAGTACGGGAGGGCCGGGACCGGGGAGCTGTTTTTT. It encodes CATSREYGRAGTGELFF.

The chain uses TRBV5-5 and TRBJ2-7; the D gene could be TRBD1 or TRBD2 (5 bases each). Per the germline V gene, CDR1 is SGHKS and CDR2 is YYEKEE (reference sequence). The V and J ends lost 1 base and 0 bases respectively, with 14 bases between them. The CDR3 consists of 16 residues. The CDR3: CASSLSRGSLSYEQYF. CDR3 DNA sequence: TGTGCCAGCAGCTTGTCCCGGGGCAGTCTCTCCTACGAGCAGTACTTC.

This clonotype was counted only a few times. This chain uses TRBV7-2 with TRBJ2-7; D gene uncertain. CDR1 and CDR2 from the germline V gene are SGHTA and FQGNSA. V lost 1 base and J lost 2, with 9 bases in between. This CDR3 is built from 14 residues. The CDR3 bases are TGTGCCAGCAGCTTAGATCTCATACCCTACGAGCAGTACTTC. Amino acids: CASSLDLIPYEQYF.

This clonotype was observed a handful of times. V and J are TRBV6-1 and TRBJ1-1, with a tentative D call TRBD1 (5 bases). The length of the CDR3 is 14 residues. Trimming shortened V by 6 bases and J by 3 bases, and 14 bases separated the two germline ends. Germline V CDR1 and CDR2: MNHNS, SASEGT. For the CDR3, the DNA is TGTGCCAGCAGCGATAGGGACTTTGACACTGAAGCTTTCTTT. It is translated as CASSDRDFDTEAFF.

V and J are TRBV5-5 and TRBJ2-1, with 8 nucleotides matching TRBD1. The germline CDR1 and CDR2 sequences are SGHKS and YYEKEE (reference sequence). V was pared by 1 base and J by 1 base, with 10 bases of the junction left unmatched. CDR3 length equals 18 residues. CDR3 coding DNA: TGTGCCAGCAGCTTGAAAGGACAGGGCTCGGGGTCCTACAATGAGCAGTTCTTC. This codes for CASSLKGQGSGSYNEQFF.

V and J are TRBV20-1 and TRBJ2-5; D not certain. CDR1 is DFQATT, CDR2 SNEGSKA, per germline (reference sequence). There are 14 residues in the CDR3. V was clipped by 4 bases and J by 1 base, with 13 bases between them. The CDR3 sequence: CSAKARRSQETQYF. In DNA form, the CDR3 reads TGCAGTGCTAAAGCCCGGCGGTCCCAAGAGACCCAGTACTTC.

The chain has TRBV25-1 and TRBJ2-7, with TRBD1 identical over 11 bases. V shed 4 bases, J shed 5 bases, and the junction held 7 bases outside the gene matches. CDR1 is MGHDK, CDR2 SYGVNS, per germline. The CDR3 is made up of 15 amino acids. For the CDR3, the DNA is TGTGCCAGCAGTGGCCGGGACAGGGGGTTCGACGAGCAGTACTTC. Protein sequence: CASSGRDRGFDEQYF.

This clonotype was seen a handful of times. The chain has TRBV11-2 and TRBJ2-1; D might be TRBD1 or TRBD2, each matching 6 bases. Trimming left V 4 bases short and J 2 bases short, with 15 bases between. Per the germline V gene, CDR1 is SGHAT and CDR2 is FQNNGV. This CDR3 is 16 amino acids long. The chain's CDR3 is CASSSFPGAAYNEQFF. CDR3 nucleotides: TGTGCCAGCAGCTCATTTCCGGGGGCGGCCTACAATGAGCAGTTCTTC.

This clonotype has a handful of counts. J is TRBJ2-1 and V is TRBV18; tentative D call: TRBD1 (5 bases). From germline, CDR1 is KGHSH and CDR2 LQKENI. The CDR3 totals 17 residues. Trimming shortened V by 4 bases and J by 4 bases, and 20 bases separated the two germline ends. CDR3 sequence: CASSLQQLDRGYNEQFF. The CDR3, as DNA: TGTGCCAGCTCACTACAACAGCTGGATAGGGGATACAATGAGCAGTTCTTC.

The V gene is TRBV20-1, the J gene TRBJ1-5; D possibly corresponds to TRBD1 (6 bases). The CDR3 totals 13 residues. Looked up from germline, CDR1 is DFQATT and CDR2 is SNEGSKA (reference sequence). The V end lost 6 bases, the J end lost 1 base, and 10 bases lay between the germline ends. Here the CDR3 reads CSAQDSSNQPQHF. In DNA, the CDR3 is TGCAGTGCCCAGGACAGCAGCAATCAGCCCCAGCATTTT.